These T cell receptor beta chains were read from a single sample in a study of cytomegalovirus exposure and HLA in healthy donors. Sequenced by immunoSEQ multiplex PCR; TCRdb stores in-frame clones only, minus some. The profile covers about 130,000 clones, with more than 80% appearing a single time and approximately 5.6% taken by the ten largest. Sequencing was carried out using PBMCs. All receptors come from a woman between 35 and 50 years old in good health and CMV-seropositive. CDR3s include the opening cysteine and the closing phenylalanine or tryptophan. The order of the fields is CDR3 length, J gene, clone size, D gene, V gene, CDR3 DNA, CDR3 protein. The D gene is left open where the match is weak. Clone size is shown for a subset of rows, as once, few, many or a class of expanded clone.

16 TRBJ1-1 once TRBD1 TRBV12-5 TGTGCTAGTGGTTTGGGACAGGGGGGAGGGGTCACTGAAGCTTTCTTT CASGLGQGGGVTEAFF
13 TRBJ2-7 . . TRBV2 TGTGCCAGCAGTGAAGGGCCATACTACGAGCAGTACTTC CASSEGPYYEQYF
13 TRBJ1-2 . TRBD1 TRBV27 TGTGCCAGCAGTTCCGACAGGGGGGATGGCTACACCTTC CASSSDRGDGYTF
13 TRBJ2-7 . TRBD1 TRBV27 TGTGCCAGCAGTTTGGACAGGGGCTACGAGCAGTACTTC CASSLDRGYEQYF
15 TRBJ2-7 . TRBD1 TRBV28 TGTGCCAGCAGCTCATCCGGACAGGGGACCTACGAGCAGTACTTC CASSSSGQGTYEQYF
17 TRBJ2-1 . TRBD2 TRBV7-9 TGTGCCAGCAGCTTAGGGCAGCGGGAGAGGTTCAACAATGAGCAGTTCTTC CASSLGQRERFNNEQFF
15 TRBJ1-1 few TRBD1 TRBV5-1 TGCGCCAGCAGCCGGGACAGGGGATTGAACACTGAAGCTTTCTTT CASSRDRGLNTEAFF
15 TRBJ2-5 . TRBD2 TRBV10-1 TGCGCCAGCATTTTAGCGGGGGGTCACCAAGAGACCCAGTACTTC CASILAGGHQETQYF
13 TRBJ1-2 . . TRBV2 TGTGCCAGCAGTGAGAACATTAACTATGGCTACACCTTC CASSENINYGYTF
11 TRBJ1-1 . . TRBV5-5 TGTGCCAGCAGGAGGGAATGGAAGGCTTTCTTT CASRREWKAFF
14 TRBJ2-7 . . TRBV19 TGTGCCAGTAGTCCCCGGATAGCTACCTACGAGCAGTACTTC CASSPRIATYEQYF
15 TRBJ2-1 . TRBD2 TRBV7-3 TGTGCCAGCAGCTTAACGTTCACTAGCGGGAATGAGCAGTTCTTC CASSLTFTSGNEQFF
12 TRBJ1-3 . . TRBV29-1 TGCAGCGTTGTCCGGGGGGGGAACACCATATATTTT CSVVRGGNTIYF
13 TRBJ1-4 . . TRBV12-5 TGTGCTAGTGGCCTTACAGGCAATGAAAAACTGTTTTTT CASGLTGNEKLFF
16 TRBJ1-1 . TRBD1 TRBV14 TGTGCCAGCAGCCCCCCCGGACAGGGCTCCAACACTGAAGCTTTCTTT CASSPPGQGSNTEAFF
15 TRBJ2-1 . TRBD2 TRBV28 TGTGCCAGCAGTTTATGGGGGAGGGCCGTCAATGAGCAGTTCTTC CASSLWGRAVNEQFF
14 TRBJ1-1 . TRBD1 TRBV4-2 TGTGCCAGCAGCCAAGAAGGACAGGGAAGGGGGGCTTTCTTT CASSQEGQGRGAFF
17 TRBJ1-5 . . TRBV28 TGTGCCAGCAGACTTCCCCCGGGGTTTAAGGGCAATCAGCCCCAGCATTTT CASRLPPGFKGNQPQHF
15 TRBJ2-2 . . TRBV4-2 TGTGCCAGCAGCCAAGGGGAGCGATTCACCGGGGAGCTGTTTTTT CASSQGERFTGELFF
16 TRBJ2-1 . TRBD2 TRBV19 TGTGCCAGTAGTATAGGAGCGGGGGGGACCTACAATGAGCAGTTCTTC CASSIGAGGTYNEQFF
13 TRBJ1-1 . . TRBV2 TGTGCCAGCAGTGAAAATACCGGGGGTGAAGCTTTCTTT CASSENTGGEAFF
14 TRBJ2-3 . . TRBV10-3 TGTGCCATCAGTGGGACAGAAACCACAGATACGCAGTATTTT CAISGTETTDTQYF
13 TRBJ1-4 . . TRBV18 TGTGCCAGCTCTCTTGAACGGGGGGAAAAACTGTTTTTT CASSLERGEKLFF
16 TRBJ2-7 . TRBD1 TRBV6-6 TGTGCCAGCAGTTACTCCACCGGGACAGGGAGCTACGAGCAGTACTTC CASSYSTGTGSYEQYF
13 TRBJ1-1 . . TRBV19 TGTGCCAGTACTAGGGGGATCGGGACTGAAGCTTTCTTT CASTRGIGTEAFF
14 TRBJ1-2 . TRBD1 TRBV6-5 TGTGCCAGCAGTTACGGGCAGGGGGCCTATGGCTACACCTTC CASSYGQGAYGYTF
17 TRBJ2-1 . TRBD2 TRBV5-6 TGTGCCAGCAGCCCCCGACTAGCGGGAACCCTATACAGTGAGCAGTTCTTC CASSPRLAGTLYSEQFF
14 TRBJ1-1 . . TRBV23-1 TGCGCCAGCAGTATCCTGTGGCCGAACACTGAAGCTTTCTTT CASSILWPNTEAFF
22 TRBJ2-7 . . TRBV12-2 TGTGCAAGTCGCTTAAGAGGCCGGTGGGCGCTAGCGGGAGGGGATGGCTACGTTGAGCAGTACTTC CASRLRGRWALAGGDGYVEQYF
18 TRBJ2-2 . TRBD2 TRBV9 TGTGCCAGCAGCGTAGTGGGTAGCGGGGGGGCTAGCACCGGGGAGCTGTTTTTT CASSVVGSGGASTGELFF
16 TRBJ2-2 . . TRBV27 TGTGCCAGCAGTCACGACTTGTATGGCGGCACCGGGGAGCTGTTTTTT CASSHDLYGGTGELFF
12 TRBJ1-5 . . TRBV15 TGTGCCACCAGCAGATTCAGTCAGCCCCAGCATTTT CATSRFSQPQHF
19 TRBJ2-7 . . TRBV5-1 TGCGCCAGCAGATATGGAATGGCGGGTCGGGGGTCCTTCTCCTACGAGCAGTACTTC CASRYGMAGRGSFSYEQYF
14 TRBJ2-7 . . TRBV19 TGTGCCAGTAGTATAGAGGCTGGTGGTCACGAGCAGTACTTC CASSIEAGGHEQYF
14 TRBJ2-1 . . TRBV5-4 TGTGCCAGCAGCTTGTTCACAGGTTACAATGAGCAGTTCTTC CASSLFTGYNEQFF
17 TRBJ1-6 . . TRBV11-2 TGTGCCAGCAGCTTAAATTCCGAGAACTCCTATAATTCACCCCTCCACTTT CASSLNSENSYNSPLHF
14 TRBJ1-1 . . TRBV5-1 TGCGCCAGCAGCCTTGACAGCCGGGGGACTGAAGCTTTCTTT CASSLDSRGTEAFF
17 TRBJ2-1 . TRBD2 TRBV7-9 TGTGCCAGCAGCTTCCCGGGACTAGGGAGGGGATTGGATGAGCAGTTCTTC CASSFPGLGRGLDEQFF
13 TRBJ2-3 . . TRBV9 TGTGCCAGCAGCGCAGTCAACACAGATACGCAGTATTTT CASSAVNTDTQYF
15 TRBJ1-2 once . TRBV2 TGTGCCAGCAGGCCTAGGAGCGGAGCTAACTATGGCTACACCTTC CASRPRSGANYGYTF
14 TRBJ2-7 few TRBD1 TRBV7-8 TGTGCCAGCAGCCGAGGGACAGGGGGCCGCGAGCAGTACTTC CASSRGTGGREQYF
13 TRBJ1-1 . . TRBV9 TGTGCCAGCAGCGCCGGACAGCTCACTGAAGCTTTCTTT CASSAGQLTEAFF
13 TRBJ2-7 . . TRBV27 TGTGCCAGCGCCCGAAGGGGGAGCTACGAGCAGTACTTC CASARRGSYEQYF
17 TRBJ1-3 . TRBD1 TRBV30 TGTGCCTGGAGTGCGTTGGGACAGCCCTTCTCTGGAAACACCATATATTTT CAWSALGQPFSGNTIYF
15 TRBJ2-7 . . TRBV19 TGTGCCAGTAGTATCGCGGGGCCCCCCGGGAACGAGCAGTACTTC CASSIAGPPGNEQYF
14 TRBJ2-7 . . TRBV7-2 TGTGCCAGCGCGCGGGTAGCGGAGATCTACGAGCAGTACTTC CASARVAEIYEQYF
16 TRBJ2-1 . TRBD2 TRBV9 TGTGCCAGCAGCGTAGCGGGACTAGCGGGAGTGATTGAGCAGTTCTTC CASSVAGLAGVIEQFF